This T cell receptor (beta chain) originates from a study of long-term antiretroviral therapy in people with HIV. At the survey level, the v3.0 immunoSEQ assay was run. The assay was immunoSEQ multiplex PCR, and TCRdb's table has in-frame clones only and misses some. The table lists about 15,000 clones, roughly 91% of them singletons. This clone showed up just once. Germline assignment: CDR1 SGHNT and CDR2 YYREEE (reference sequence). Trimming removed 1 base from V and 1 base from J, with 15 bases in between. This CDR3 has 17 amino acids. This receptor was obtained from a man aged 55 to 70 with HIV. Specimen: unsorted PBMCs, collected 0.3 years after starting antiretroviral therapy. This chain connects TRBV5-4 to TRBJ1-3, with TRBD1 as a possible D gene (5 bases). CDR3: CASSLFTGGRSGNTIYF. The CDR3 region has the DNA TGTGCCAGCAGCTTGTTTACCGGGGGTCGGTCTGGAAACACCATATATTTT.